These T cell receptor beta chains were read from a single sample in a study of T cells after yellow fever vaccination. MiXCR was run by TCRdb on the 5' RACE reads, yielding one entry per CDR3 protein. This table has 250,000 to 400,000 distinct CDR3 sequences, approximately 4% appearing once. Source: PBMCs, taken 5 days after the yellow fever booster vaccination. The receptors come from a man aged 18 to 29 who received the YFV17D yellow fever vaccine. Both conserved end residues are part of each CDR3. D genes are given only for firm matches. Expanded clones get a size class; other rows say once, few or many, or leave the size out.

J: TRBJ1-5
V: TRBV18
size: NA
D: TRBD1
CDR3: CASSGTDYQPQHF
DNA: TGTGCCAGCTCAGGGACAGATTATCAGCCCCAGCATTTT

J: TRBJ1-3
V: TRBV18
size: few
D: NA
CDR3: CASSLQGGGTGNTIYF
DNA: TGTGCCAGCTCTCTCCAGGGTGGCGGTACTGGAAACACCATATATTTT

J: TRBJ1-1
V: TRBV5-1
size: NA
D: NA
CDR3: CASSLEGALGTEAFF
DNA: TGCGCCAGCAGCTTGGAAGGGGCGTTGGGCACTGAAGCTTTCTTT

J: TRBJ2-1
V: TRBV10-2
size: many
D: TRBD2
CDR3: CASREYLAGGQGEQFF
DNA: TGCGCCAGCAGAGAATATCTAGCGGGGGGGCAGGGAGAGCAGTTCTTC

J: TRBJ2-3
V: TRBV7-2
size: many
D: NA
CDR3: CASSLGLGEDTQYF
DNA: TGTGCCAGCAGCTTAGGCCTAGGGGAAGATACGCAGTATTTT

J: TRBJ2-5
V: TRBV7-2
size: many
D: NA
CDR3: CASSYLTRQETQYF
DNA: TGTGCCAGCAGCTACCTCACACGCCAAGAGACCCAGTACTTC

J: TRBJ2-7
V: TRBV5-6
size: few
D: NA
CDR3: CASSLKNEQYF
DNA: TGTGCCAGCAGCTTGAAGAACGAGCAGTACTTC

J: TRBJ2-5
V: TRBV5-5
size: few
D: TRBD1
CDR3: CASRGTVQETQYF
DNA: TGTGCCAGCAGAGGGACAGTACAAGAGACCCAGTACTTC

J: TRBJ1-2
V: TRBV12-3/TRBV12-4
size: NA
D: NA
CDR3: CASSLPGRNNYGYTF
DNA: TGTGCCAGCAGTTTACCGGGACGGAACAACTATGGCTACACCTTC

J: TRBJ1-3
V: TRBV9
size: NA
D: NA
CDR3: CASSVLAGTSGNTIYF
DNA: TGTGCCAGCAGCGTTCTCGCAGGGACTTCTGGAAACACCATATATTTT

J: TRBJ2-1
V: TRBV5-1
size: NA
D: NA
CDR3: CASSSKIDPSYNEQFF
DNA: TGCGCCAGCAGCTCCAAGATCGACCCCTCCTACAATGAGCAGTTCTTC

J: TRBJ2-7
V: TRBV7-3
size: few
D: NA
CDR3: CASSPQAGYEQYF
DNA: TGTGCCAGCAGCCCGCAGGCCGGCTACGAGCAGTACTTC

J: TRBJ2-1
V: TRBV5-4
size: NA
D: NA
CDR3: CASSADRATYNEQFF
DNA: TGTGCCAGCAGCGCGGACCGGGCGACCTACAATGAGCAGTTCTTC

J: TRBJ1-2
V: TRBV20-1
size: many
D: NA
CDR3: CSAPRTAYGYTF
DNA: TGCAGTGCCCCCCGGACGGCTTATGGCTACACCTTC

J: TRBJ1-2
V: TRBV10-3
size: few
D: NA
CDR3: CAISDWSSTNGYTF
DNA: TGTGCCATCAGTGACTGGTCGTCCACGAATGGCTACACCTTC

J: TRBJ2-7
V: TRBV12-3/TRBV12-4
size: NA
D: NA
CDR3: CASSAGYPYEQYF
DNA: TGTGCCAGCAGCGCAGGGTACCCCTACGAGCAGTACTTC

J: TRBJ2-1
V: TRBV29-1
size: NA
D: NA
CDR3: CSVAHGHEQFF
DNA: TGCAGCGTTGCGCATGGTCATGAGCAGTTCTTC

J: TRBJ1-2
V: TRBV7-2
size: many
D: TRBD1
CDR3: CASSLVPGQGSAEGGYTF
DNA: TGTGCCAGCAGCTTAGTACCGGGACAGGGTTCAGCCGAGGGTGGCTACACCTTC

J: TRBJ2-2
V: TRBV6-6
size: NA
D: NA
CDR3: CASTLTGNTGELFF
DNA: TGTGCCAGCACCCTGACAGGGAACACCGGGGAGCTGTTTTTT

J: TRBJ1-1
V: TRBV6-5
size: NA
D: NA
CDR3: CASSSVYTEAFF
DNA: TGTGCCAGCAGTTCAGTGTACACTGAAGCTTTCTTT

J: TRBJ2-1
V: TRBV20-1
size: few
D: NA
CDR3: CSALALSSYNEQFF
DNA: TGCAGTGCCCTGGCGCTGAGCTCCTACAATGAGCAGTTCTTC

J: TRBJ1-5
V: TRBV20-1
size: NA
D: TRBD1
CDR3: CSAEGQTNQPQHF
DNA: TGCAGTGCAGAGGGACAGACGAATCAGCCCCAGCATTTT

J: TRBJ2-2
V: TRBV4-3
size: NA
D: TRBD2
CDR3: CASSQVLAGYTGELFF
DNA: TGCGCCAGCAGCCAAGTACTAGCGGGGTACACCGGGGAGCTGTTTTTT

J: TRBJ2-1
V: TRBV25-1
size: few
D: TRBD2
CDR3: CASRALGGGSYNEQFF
DNA: TGTGCCAGCAGGGCCCTTGGGGGGGGCTCCTACAATGAGCAGTTCTTC

J: TRBJ1-4
V: TRBV4-2
size: NA
D: TRBD1
CDR3: CASSRRTGQGREKLFF
DNA: TGTGCCAGCAGCCGACGGACGGGACAGGGACGGGAAAAACTGTTTTTT